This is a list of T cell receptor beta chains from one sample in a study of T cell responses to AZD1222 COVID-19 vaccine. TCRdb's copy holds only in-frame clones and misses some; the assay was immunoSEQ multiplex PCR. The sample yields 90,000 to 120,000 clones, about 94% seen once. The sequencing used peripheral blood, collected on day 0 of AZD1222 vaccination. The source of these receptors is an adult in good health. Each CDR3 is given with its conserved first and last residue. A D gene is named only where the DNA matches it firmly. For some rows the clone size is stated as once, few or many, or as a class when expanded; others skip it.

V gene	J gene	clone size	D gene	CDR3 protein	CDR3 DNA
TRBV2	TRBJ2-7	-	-	CASKKGGYGDEQYF	TGTGCCAGCAAGAAAGGAGGGTATGGAGACGAGCAGTACTTC
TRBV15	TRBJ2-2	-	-	CATSRAGVYSANTGELFF	TGTGCCACCAGCAGAGCAGGGGTTTATAGCGCGAACACCGGGGAGCTGTTTTTT
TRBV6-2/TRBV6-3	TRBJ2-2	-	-	CASSYGFNTGELFF	TGTGCCAGCAGTTACGGATTTAACACCGGGGAGCTGTTTTTT
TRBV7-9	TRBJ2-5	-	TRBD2	CASSLSGTSGRSRQETQYF	TGTGCCAGCAGCTTAAGCGGGACTAGCGGGAGAAGTCGACAAGAGACCCAGTACTTC
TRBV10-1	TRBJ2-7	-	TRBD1	CASSAGTAYEQYF	TGCGCCAGCAGTGCTGGGACAGCCTACGAGCAGTACTTC
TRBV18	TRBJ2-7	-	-	CASSPQTTFYEQYF	TGTGCCAGCTCACCACAAACCACCTTCTACGAGCAGTACTTC
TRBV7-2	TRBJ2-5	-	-	CASSYRDLGETQYF	TGTGCCAGCAGCTACAGGGACTTAGGGGAGACCCAGTACTTC
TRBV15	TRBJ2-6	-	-	CATSRPEAGANVLTF	TGTGCCACCAGCAGACCCGAAGCTGGGGCCAACGTCCTGACTTTC
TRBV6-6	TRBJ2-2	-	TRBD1	CASRTGSTGELFF	TGTGCCAGCAGGACAGGGTCCACCGGGGAGCTGTTTTTT
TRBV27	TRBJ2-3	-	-	CASSLSVADTQYF	TGTGCCAGCAGTTTAAGCGTGGCAGATACGCAGTATTTT
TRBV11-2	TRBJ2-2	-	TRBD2	CASSFSGTNTGELFF	TGTGCCAGCAGCTTTAGCGGGACGAACACCGGGGAGCTGTTTTTT
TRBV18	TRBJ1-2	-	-	CASSPTGTSGYGYTF	TGTGCCAGCTCACCAACCGGGACAAGTGGCTATGGCTACACCTTC
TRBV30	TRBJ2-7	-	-	CAPHDEQYF	TGTGCCCCTCACGACGAGCAGTACTTC
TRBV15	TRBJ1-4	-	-	CATSRLSTNEKLFF	TGTGCCACCAGCAGACTCTCAACTAATGAAAAACTGTTTTTT
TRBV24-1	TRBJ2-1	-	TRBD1	CATTQPNGTGTEQFF	TGTGCCACCACCCAACCAAACGGGACAGGGACCGAGCAGTTCTTC
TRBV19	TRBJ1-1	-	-	CASSIGAGSGITEAFF	TGTGCCAGTAGTATAGGCGCGGGTTCAGGGATCACTGAAGCTTTCTTT
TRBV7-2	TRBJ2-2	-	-	CASSPFTTGELFF	TGTGCCAGCAGCCCTTTTACCACCGGGGAGCTGTTTTTT
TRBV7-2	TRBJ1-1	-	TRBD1	CASSYDRRGTGTQGEAFF	TGTGCCAGCAGCTACGATAGGCGGGGGACAGGGACCCAAGGTGAAGCTTTCTTT
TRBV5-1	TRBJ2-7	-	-	CASSWGLLGYEQYF	TGCGCCAGCAGCTGGGGATTGTTGGGGTACGAGCAGTACTTC
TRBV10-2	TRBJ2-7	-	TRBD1	CASTRGRGTEYEQYF	TGCGCCAGCACCAGGGGGCGCGGGACGGAATACGAGCAGTACTTC
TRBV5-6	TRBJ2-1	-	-	CASSFSVGSYNEQFF	TGTGCCAGCAGCTTCTCCGTGGGGTCCTACAATGAGCAGTTCTTC
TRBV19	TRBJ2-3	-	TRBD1	CASSWDSSTDTQYF	TGTGCCAGTAGTTGGGACAGTAGCACAGATACGCAGTATTTT
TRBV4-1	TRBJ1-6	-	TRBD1	CASSQDQGASEPLHF	TGCGCCAGCAGCCAAGATCAGGGGGCGAGTGAACCCCTCCACTTT
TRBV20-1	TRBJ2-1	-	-	CSASSDSPSSYNEQFF	TGCAGTGCTAGTTCTGACTCCCCGAGCTCCTACAATGAGCAGTTCTTC
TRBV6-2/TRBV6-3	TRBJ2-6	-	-	CASSLPGLSSGANVLTF	TGTGCCAGCAGCTTACCCGGCCTAAGTTCTGGGGCCAACGTCCTGACTTTC
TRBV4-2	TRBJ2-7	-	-	CASSQGDPPNEQYF	TGTGCCAGCAGCCAAGGCGACCCCCCAAACGAGCAGTACTTC
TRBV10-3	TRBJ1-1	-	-	CAISEAGRETEAFF	TGTGCCATCAGTGAGGCCGGGAGAGAGACTGAAGCTTTCTTT
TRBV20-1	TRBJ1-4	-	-	CSAPNNEKLFF	TGCAGTGCTCCGAATAATGAAAAACTGTTTTTT
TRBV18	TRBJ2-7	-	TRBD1	CASSPPVQGAQGEQYF	TGTGCCAGCTCACCACCGGTACAGGGGGCCCAGGGCGAGCAGTACTTC
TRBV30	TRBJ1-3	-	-	CAWSITGYAGNTIYF	TGTGCCTGGAGTATCACAGGGTACGCTGGAAACACCATATATTTT
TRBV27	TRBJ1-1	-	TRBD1	CASSSRTGGHAFF	TGTGCCAGCAGTTCGAGGACAGGGGGCCATGCTTTCTTT
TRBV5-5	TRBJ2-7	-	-	CASSFGGLYEQYF	TGTGCCAGCAGCTTCGGGGGGCTGTACGAGCAGTACTTC
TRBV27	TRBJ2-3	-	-	CASSEWGGPSTDTQYF	TGTGCCAGTTCCGAGTGGGGGGGCCCTAGCACAGATACGCAGTATTTT
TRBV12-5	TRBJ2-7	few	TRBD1	CASGWGTGPSYEQYF	TGTGCTAGTGGTTGGGGGACAGGGCCGTCCTACGAGCAGTACTTC
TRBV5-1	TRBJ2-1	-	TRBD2	CASSHGGLAGHNEQFF	TGCGCCAGCAGCCACGGAGGACTAGCGGGCCACAATGAGCAGTTCTTC
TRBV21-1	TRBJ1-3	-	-	CASSHQGQLGSGNTIYF	TGTGCCAGCAGCCATCAAGGACAGCTCGGCTCTGGAAACACCATATATTTT
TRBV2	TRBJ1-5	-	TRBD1	CASKDRGPEQPQHF	TGTGCCAGCAAGGACAGGGGACCGGAGCAGCCCCAGCATTTT
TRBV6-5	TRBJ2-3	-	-	CASSQKHHRGGTQYF	TGTGCCAGCAGCCAGAAACACCACAGGGGAGGTACGCAGTATTTT
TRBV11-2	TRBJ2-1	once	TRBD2	CASSLSGTSYNNEQFF	TGTGCCAGCAGCTTATCAGGGACTAGCTATAACAATGAGCAGTTCTTC
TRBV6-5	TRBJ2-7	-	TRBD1	CASRSLGQVTYEQYF	TGTGCCAGCAGAAGTTTGGGACAGGTGACCTACGAGCAGTACTTC
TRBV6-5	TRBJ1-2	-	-	CASSYSTGIYGYTF	TGTGCCAGCAGTTACTCGACCGGGATCTATGGCTACACCTTC
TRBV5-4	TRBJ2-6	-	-	CASSSPGASGANVLTF	TGTGCCAGCAGCTCACCGGGAGCCTCTGGGGCCAACGTCCTGACTTTC
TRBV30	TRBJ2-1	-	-	CAWSVLGSNEQFF	TGTGCCTGGAGTGTACTTGGGAGCAATGAGCAGTTCTTC
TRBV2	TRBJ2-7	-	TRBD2	CASIRSSGIDEQYF	TGTGCCAGCATCAGGTCTAGCGGGATCGACGAGCAGTACTTC
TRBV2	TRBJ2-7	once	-	CASSEQGYEQYF	TGTGCCAGCAGTGAACAGGGGTACGAGCAGTACTTC
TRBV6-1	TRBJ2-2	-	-	CASSDRPGAGELFF	TGTGCCAGCAGTGACCGACCCGGGGCCGGGGAGCTGTTTTTT
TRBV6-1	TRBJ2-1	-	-	CASSEMRRNAYNEQFF	TGTGCCAGCAGTGAAATGAGGCGGAATGCCTACAATGAGCAGTTCTTC